One sample yielded the 21 T cell receptor beta chains listed below, sequenced in a study of beta chain features in type 1 diabetes. Notes on the study in general: When Type 1 diabetes patients were examined, their TCRB CDR3s proved moderately but significantly shorter in all four CD4+ subsets.

The isolated RNA, all of it, was reverse transcribed, so expressed TCRB transcripts were what got sequenced. Clones were sequenced by immunoSEQ multiplex PCR, and TCRdb holds only the in-frame ones, with some missing. The data show 640,000 or so clones, with under 15% seen just once and approximately 0.022% held by the top ten. These receptors' targets are unknown. Sequencing was done on a sample of naive CD4+ T cells from blood. These receptors were obtained from a man aged 18 to 30 with type 1 diabetes.

The rearrangement links TRBV10-3 to TRBJ2-1; 9 bases fit TRBD1. CDR3 size: 19 residues. Germline lookup yields CDR1 ENHRY and CDR2 SYGVKD. J lost 6 bases, V lost 2 bases, and 17 bases had no gene match. The CDR3 DNA reads as TGTGCCATCAGTGAGCCCACGAGAATGGGGACAGGGACCAGCAATGAGCAGTTCTTC. As protein: CAISEPTRMGTGTSNEQFF.

This rearrangement joins TRBV28 to TRBJ2-7; 11 bases agree with TRBD2. Germline V gene data show CDR1 as MDHEN and CDR2 as SYDVKM. CDR3 length: 15 amino acids. J was trimmed by 0 bases and V by 4 bases; bases with no gene match: 2. The CDR3 here is CASSSTSGGSYEQYF. The CDR3 region has the DNA TGTGCCAGCAGTTCCACTAGCGGGGGCTCCTACGAGCAGTACTTC.

The J gene is TRBJ1-1, the V gene TRBV30, with 8 nucleotides matching TRBD1. This CDR3 has 13 residues. The germline gives CDR1 GTSNPN, CDR2 SVGIG (reference sequence). The trim removed 3 bases at V and 6 bases at J, leaving 6 bases unmatched. The CDR3 is CAWSQTGASEAFF. Here the CDR3 DNA reads TGTGCCTGGAGCCAGACAGGGGCCTCTGAAGCTTTCTTT. Using reference TRBV30 and TRBJ1-1 for the parts outside the CDR3, the full variable domain is SQTIHQWPATLVQPVGSPLSLECTVEGTSNPNLYWYRQAAGRGLQLLFYSVGIGQISSEVPQNLSASRPQDRQFILSSKKLLLSDSGFYLCAWSQTGASEAFFGQGTRLTVV.

This chain joins TRBV7-7 and TRBJ1-1; D gene unclear. The CDR3 covers 13 residues. V lost 3 bases, J lost 4 bases, and 9 bases lay in between. Germline loops: CDR1 SSHAT, CDR2 FNYEAQ (reference sequence). The CDR3 DNA is TGTGCCAGCAGCTTCAGCCCTACCACTGAAGCTTTCTTT. Protein sequence: CASSFSPTTEAFF.

The chain couples TRBV7-9 to TRBJ2-7; no clear D gene. With 1 base removed from V and 4 bases from J, the gap between germline ends came to 11 bases. The CDR3 has 14 residues. The V gene's germline CDR1 is SEHNR and CDR2 FQNEAQ (reference sequence). The CDR3 is CASSLGQDTYEQYF. CDR3 bases: TGTGCCAGCAGCTTAGGACAAGACACTTACGAGCAGTACTTC.

The chain is built from TRBV5-1 and TRBJ1-1, with 8 positions matching TRBD1. V shed 4 bases and J 1 base; nucleotides not matched to a gene: 12. The germline V gene encodes CDR1 SGHRS and CDR2 YFSETQ. The CDR3 has 17 amino acids. The CDR3 loop reads CASSIPRAGGKNTEAFF. For the CDR3, the DNA is TGCGCCAGCAGCATCCCAAGGGCAGGGGGCAAGAACACTGAAGCTTTCTTT.

This clone was counted between two and nine times. V and J are TRBV6-6 and TRBJ2-6; no reliable D call. The CDR3 spans 11 residues. The germline gives CDR1 MNHNY, CDR2 SVGAGI (reference sequence). Trimming removed 8 bases from V and 12 bases from J, with 11 bases in between. The CDR3 nucleotides are TGTGCCAGCGGTGAGGATCGCGTCCTGACTTTC. As protein: CASGEDRVLTF.

The chain uses TRBV5-1 and TRBJ2-3, with TRBD2 matching 14 bases. The ends lost 4 bases at V and 0 bases at J; junction bases unmatched: 4. The CDR3 is 17 residues long. CDR1 SGHRS and CDR2 YFSETQ come from the germline V gene. CDR3 nucleotides: TGCGCCAGCAGCGGGACTAGCGGGGGCGTTAGCACAGATACGCAGTATTTT. The encoded protein is CASSGTSGGVSTDTQYF. Using reference TRBV5-1 and TRBJ2-3 for the parts outside the CDR3, the full variable domain is KAGVTQTPRYLIKTRGQQVTLSCSPISGHRSVSWYQQTPGQGLQFLFEYFSETQRNKGNFPGRFSGRQFSNSRSEMNVSTLELGDSALYLCASSGTSGGVSTDTQYFGPGTRLTVL.

The chain is built from TRBV7-2 and TRBJ2-5; D possibly matches TRBD1 or TRBD2 (5 bases each). The CDR3 covers 16 residues. Germline V CDR1 and CDR2: SGHTA, FQGNSA. V was cut by 0 bases and J by 2 bases, with 13 bases left in between. As DNA, the CDR3 is TGTGCCAGCAGCTTAGCGGGTGGGGGTAATCAAGAGACCCAGTACTTC. Translation gives CASSLAGGGNQETQYF.

To note about this clone: With a much larger clone just one base away, this may be a read error. The chain combines TRBV6-6 with TRBJ1-6; D is unclear. This CDR3 is built from 11 residues. Germline loops: CDR1 MNHNY, CDR2 SVGAGI (reference sequence). Deletions cut 2 bases from V and 7 bases from J, with 0 bases between. The CDR3 is CASSYNSPLHF. The CDR3 nucleotides are TGTGCCAGCAGTTACAATTCACCCCTCCACTTT.

This clone was picked up a small number of times. The gene calls are TRBV5-8 and TRBJ2-3; D may correspond to TRBD1 or TRBD2 (6 bases each). Germline-derived CDR1 and CDR2 are SGHTS and YDEGEE. The V end lost 6 bases, the J end lost 3 bases, and 14 bases lay between the germline ends. The CDR3 spans 14 residues. CDR3 region: CASNLGGPTDTQYF. DNA of the CDR3: TGTGCCAGCAACCTAGGGGGGCCGACAGATACGCAGTATTTT.

V gene TRBV12-5 combines with J gene TRBJ2-5; 7 bases fit TRBD2. Per germline, CDR1 LGHNT and CDR2 FRNRAP. There are 13 residues in the CDR3. V gave up 3 bases and J gave up 3 bases; unmatched junction bases: 1. CDR3: CASGFGGEETQYF. In nucleotides, the CDR3 is TGTGCTAGTGGTTTTGGGGGGGAAGAGACCCAGTACTTC.

Note on this clone: At one of its ends the junction is not consistent with the germline gene, which may arise from a read error. The rearrangement joins TRBV18 to TRBJ1-1; 8 nucleotides align to TRBD1. From germline, CDR1 is KGHSH and CDR2 LQKENI. This CDR3 is 15 amino acids long. CDR3 sequence: CASSTPGTGNTEAFF. CDR3 coding DNA: TGTGCCAGCTCAACACCCGGGACAGGGAACACTGAAGCTTTCTTT.

In its sample, this clone was seen a few times. The chain recombines TRBV30 with TRBJ1-2; D is uncertain. Per the germline V gene, CDR1 is GTSNPN and CDR2 is SVGIG (reference sequence). V shed 4 bases and J shed 4 bases, with 16 bases lying between them. This CDR3 is 14 amino acids long. The CDR3 DNA follows: TGTGCCTGGAACTCCCTGCCAGCCAGCTATGGCTACACCTTC. Translating gives CAWNSLPASYGYTF. The full variable domain, its missing parts supplied by reference TRBV30 and TRBJ1-2, is SQTIHQWPATLVQPVGSPLSLECTVEGTSNPNLYWYRQAAGRGLQLLFYSVGIGQISSEVPQNLSASRPQDRQFILSSKKLLLSDSGFYLCAWNSLPASYGYTFGSGTRLTVV.

J is TRBJ2-1 and V is TRBV9, with 13 bases lining up with TRBD2. The CDR3 runs 14 residues. With 6 bases clipped from V and 12 bases from J, the junction kept 9 bases outside the gene matches. Per the germline V gene, CDR1 is SGDLS and CDR2 is YYNGEE. The DNA for the CDR3 is TGTGCCAGCAACCTCGGGACTAGCGGGGACTGGCAGTTCTTC. Its protein product is CASNLGTSGDWQFF.

The chain combines TRBV27 with TRBJ2-3, with no clear D. The CDR3 totals 15 residues. V was pared by 6 bases and J by 2 bases, with 15 bases between. Looked up from germline, CDR1 is MNHEY and CDR2 is SMNVEV (reference sequence). CDR3 nucleotides: TGTGCCAGCAGGGGGTCGGTACTGAACACAGATACGCAGTATTTT. Translated, it gives CASRGSVLNTDTQYF.

This chain connects TRBV19 to TRBJ2-6; D not certain. The CDR3 length is 16 residues. V lost 7 bases, J lost 0 bases, and 13 bases lay in between. CDR1 is LNHDA, CDR2 SQIVND, per germline (reference sequence). The CDR3 DNA is TGTGCCAGTACCACTGGGTCTTCCTCTGGGGCCAACGTCCTGACTTTC. As protein: CASTTGSSSGANVLTF. Variable domain in full (rest from reference TRBV19 and TRBJ2-6): DGGITQSPKYLFRKEGQNVTLSCEQNLNHDAMYWYRQDPGQGLRLIYYSQIVNDFQKGDIAEGYSVSREKKESFPLTVTSAQKNPTAFYLCASTTGSSSGANVLTFGAGSRLTVL.

V usage is TRBV7-6 and J usage is TRBJ2-7, with 8 bases fitting TRBD1. The CDR3 covers 14 residues. Losses at the gene ends were 1 base for V and 6 bases for J; bases not matched to a gene: 5. Germline V CDR1 and CDR2: SGHVS, FNYEAQ. In nucleotides, the CDR3 is TGTGCCAGCAGCTTAGGGACAGGGCCAAGCGAGCAGTACTTC. Translation gives CASSLGTGPSEQYF.

This clone was seen a handful of times. J is TRBJ1-2 and V is TRBV10-3; 7 nucleotides line up with TRBD1. The CDR3 runs 12 residues. The V gene end was trimmed by 4 bases and the J gene end by 5 bases; junction bases not matched to a gene: 1. Germline lookup yields CDR1 ENHRY and CDR2 SYGVKD. The CDR3 region has the DNA TGTGCCATCAGTGGGACAGGATATGGCTACACCTTC. This encodes CAISGTGYGYTF.

The chain combines TRBV6-5 with TRBJ1-6, with a weak D call TRBD1 (6 bases). V lost 5 bases and J lost 8, with 16 bases in between. Germline V gene data show CDR1 as MNHEY and CDR2 as SVGAGI. This CDR3 is 15 amino acids long. The CDR3 protein is CASSLKFQGYSPLHF. Written as DNA, the CDR3 is TGTGCCAGCAGTCTCAAGTTCCAGGGGTATTCACCCCTCCACTTT.

The rearrangement joins TRBV6-6 to TRBJ1-5; TRBD1 is a possible D gene (6 bases). The CDR3 runs to 15 residues. Looked up from germline, CDR1 is MNHNY and CDR2 is SVGAGI (reference sequence). Deletions cut 8 bases from V and 3 bases from J, with 17 bases between. The CDR3 sequence is CASCPTGQNNQPQHF. The CDR3 region has the DNA TGTGCCAGCTGTCCTACAGGACAGAACAATCAGCCCCAGCATTTT.